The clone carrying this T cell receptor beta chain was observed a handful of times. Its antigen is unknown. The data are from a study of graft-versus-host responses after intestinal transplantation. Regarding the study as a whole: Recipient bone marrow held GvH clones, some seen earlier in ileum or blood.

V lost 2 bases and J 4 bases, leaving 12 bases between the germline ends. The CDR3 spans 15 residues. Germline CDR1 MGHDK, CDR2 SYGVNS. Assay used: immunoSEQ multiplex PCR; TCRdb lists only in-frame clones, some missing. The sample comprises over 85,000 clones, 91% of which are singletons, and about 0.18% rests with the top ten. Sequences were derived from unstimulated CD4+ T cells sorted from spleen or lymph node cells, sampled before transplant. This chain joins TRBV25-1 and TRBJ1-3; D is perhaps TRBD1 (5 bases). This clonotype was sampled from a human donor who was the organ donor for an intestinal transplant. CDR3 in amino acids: CASSEVRAGGNTIYF. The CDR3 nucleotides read TGTGCCAGCAGTGAAGTCAGGGCTGGGGGAAACACCATATATTTT.